These 19 T cell receptor beta chains were sequenced from one sample in a study of Ad26.COV2.S vaccination and SARS-CoV-2 variants. Measured with immunoSEQ multiplex PCR; TCRdb has only the in-frame clones, and not every one. This sample has around 300,000 clones, with about 88% found just once. The treatment is: approximately 18 received Ad26.COV2.S at low or high dose, single or two shots; about 5 received placebo; per-sample allocation not given. Specimens were obtained on day 63 following the first vaccine or placebo injection. The material was peripheral blood, obtained in a trial of Ad26.COV2.S vaccine versus placebo. These receptors all stem from a person between 18 and 65 years old who received the Ad26.COV2.S COVID-19 vaccine or a placebo.

V gene TRBV6-2 or TRBV6-3 combines with J gene TRBJ1-2; D is unresolved. V shed 0 bases and J shed 4 bases, with 9 bases lying between them. The CDR3 contains 14 residues. CDR1 and CDR2 from the germline V gene are MNHEY and SVGEGT. Written as DNA, the CDR3 is TGTGCCAGCAGTTACTCGCTAGGGTCCTATGGCTACACCTTC. Its translation: CASSYSLGSYGYTF.

The rearrangement links TRBV12-3 or TRBV12-4 to TRBJ1-4; D ambiguous. This CDR3 is 12 amino acids long. The germline V and J ends were trimmed by 1 base and 13 bases, with 10 bases remaining between them. In nucleotides, the CDR3 is TGTGCCAGCAGTTTAGAAGTCCCAGGACTGTTTTTT. It encodes CASSLEVPGLFF.

The chain uses TRBV9 and TRBJ2-1; 7 bases fit TRBD2. V was pared by 4 bases and J by 9 bases, with 13 bases of the junction left unmatched. The CDR3 length is 15 residues. CDR1 is SGDLS, CDR2 YYNGEE, per germline. CDR3 sequence reads: CASSLRLAPISEQFF. The CDR3, as DNA: TGTGCCAGCAGCTTGAGACTAGCCCCCATATCTGAGCAGTTCTTC.

V gene TRBV7-9 combines with J gene TRBJ2-7, with D perhaps TRBD2 (6 bases). Germline lookup yields CDR1 SEHNR and CDR2 FQNEAQ (reference sequence). CDR3 length: 15 residues. V was pared by 1 base and J by 4 bases, with 14 bases between. The CDR3 loop reads CASSLVLATMYEQYF. CDR3 DNA: TGTGCCAGCAGCTTAGTACTAGCAACAATGTACGAGCAGTACTTC.

The sample holds a few counts of this clone. The V gene is TRBV6-4, the J gene TRBJ2-3; no definite D call. The CDR3 is 15 amino acids. The ends were cut back, 0 bases at V and 0 bases at J, with 7 bases in the middle. Germline CDR1 reads MRHNA; CDR2 reads SNTAGT. The CDR3 nucleotides read TGTGCCAGCAGTGACTCGCTGGACAGCACAGATACGCAGTATTTT. Encoded protein: CASSDSLDSTDTQYF.

The rearrangement links TRBV29-1 to TRBJ2-3; 7 bases are shared with TRBD2. Germline V gene sequence: CDR1 SQVTM, CDR2 ANQGSEA. The CDR3 contains 15 residues. The V and J ends lost 6 bases and 3 bases, in that order; junction bases with no gene match: 12. The CDR3 sequence is CSVNPSGGGTDTQYF. The CDR3 DNA sequence: TGCAGCGTCAACCCGTCGGGGGGAGGGACAGATACGCAGTATTTT.

The CDR3, as DNA: TGCGCCAGCAGCCAAGGGAACAAACTTCTTGGGACCGGGGAGCTGTTTTTT. Its protein product is CASSQGNKLLGTGELFF. The chain uses TRBV4-3 and TRBJ2-2; no clear D. The CDR3 length is 17 residues. The germline gives CDR1 LGHNA, CDR2 YSLEER. The V gene lost 1 base and the J gene lost 5 bases, with 17 bases spanning the gap.

The rearrangement links TRBV5-5 to TRBJ1-1; D is undetermined. V lost 0 bases and J 8 bases, leaving 11 bases between the germline ends. Per the germline V gene, CDR1 is SGHKS and CDR2 is YYEKEE (reference sequence). The CDR3 extends over 13 amino acids. For the CDR3, the DNA is TGTGCCAGCAGCTTGGCGGGTGTAAGGGAAGCTTTCTTT. It specifies CASSLAGVREAFF.

This clone was picked up one time. The chain recombines TRBV29-1 with TRBJ1-1; 12 bases map to TRBD1. V lost 4 bases and J lost 6; bases outside the gene matches: 12. Germline values: CDR1 SQVTM, CDR2 ANQGSEA. The CDR3 sequence is 16 residues long. The chain's CDR3 is CSVVGPSGQGASEAFF. The CDR3 DNA is TGCAGCGTTGTGGGCCCTTCGGGACAGGGGGCGTCTGAAGCTTTCTTT.

V is TRBV28 and J is TRBJ1-2; D might be TRBD1 (6 bases). V lost 5 bases to trimming and J lost 7 bases, with 20 bases between them. The CDR3 is 15 residues long. CDR1 is MDHEN and CDR2 is SYDVKM in the germline V gene. The CDR3 region is CASSPEAGAIRGYTF. CDR3 coding DNA: TGTGCCAGCAGTCCCGAGGCAGGGGCCATCCGTGGCTACACCTTC.

The chain joins TRBV7-3 to TRBJ1-1; D may be TRBD1 (6 bases). The CDR3 runs 14 residues. Germline loops: CDR1 SGHTA, CDR2 FQGTGA. Trimming left V 2 bases short and J 2 bases short, with 9 bases between. CDR3 sequence: CASSLGQLNTEAFF. The CDR3, as DNA: TGTGCCAGCAGCTTAGGACAGCTAAACACTGAAGCTTTCTTT.

In this sample, this clone turned up once. The gene calls are TRBV3-1 (or the pseudogene TRBV3-2) and TRBJ1-5, with TRBD1 matching 8 bases. The CDR3 spans 15 residues. Germline CDR1 is LGHDT and CDR2 is YNNKEL (reference sequence). The trim removed 1 base at V and 5 bases at J, leaving 4 bases unmatched. Here the CDR3 DNA reads TGTGCCAGCAGCCAAGGGACAGGGATGTATCAGCCCCAGCATTTT. Protein product: CASSQGTGMYQPQHF.

To note about this clone: Other DNA sequences in this specimen translate into the identical CDR3. The V and J genes are TRBV29-1 and TRBJ2-2, with D hard to call. The germline V gene encodes CDR1 SQVTM and CDR2 ANQGSEA. V was cut by 3 bases and J by 0 bases, with 8 bases left in between. The CDR3 is 14 residues long. The CDR3 loop is CSVEGRANTGELFF. Written as DNA, the CDR3 is TGCAGCGTTGAGGGTCGCGCGAACACCGGGGAGCTGTTTTTT.

The V gene is TRBV7-3, the J gene TRBJ2-5; 11 bases align to TRBD2. This CDR3 comprises 16 residues. The V gene's germline CDR1 is SGHTA and CDR2 FQGTGA. The V and J ends lost 2 bases and 5 bases, in that order; junction bases with no gene match: 7. The CDR3 is CASSLRLAGGGETQYF. The CDR3 DNA follows: TGTGCCAGCAGCTTACGGCTAGCGGGAGGCGGGGAGACCCAGTACTTC.

This clone was observed a few times. The rearrangement links TRBV11-2 to TRBJ1-2, with D possibly being TRBD1 (6 bases). Trimming took off 5 bases at V and 6 bases at J, with 13 bases between the two ends. CDR1 is SGHAT, CDR2 FQNNGV, per germline. This CDR3 region has 13 residues. The CDR3 DNA follows: TGTGCCAGCAGCCTCAGGGGCCAAAATGGCTACACCTTC. Protein product: CASSLRGQNGYTF.

This clone came up a few times. V and J are TRBV4-2 and TRBJ2-7; D is unclear. CDR1 and CDR2 (germline): LGHNA, YNFKEQ. Trimming removed 6 bases at V and 3 bases at J, with 18 bases between. The CDR3 totals 15 residues. Written as DNA, the CDR3 is TGTGCCAGCAGTCCGGACCCCAGGAGAAACTACGAGCAGTACTTC. Its translation: CASSPDPRRNYEQYF.

The chain uses TRBV6-5 and TRBJ1-4; 8 nucleotides align to TRBD1. Germline CDR1 MNHEY, CDR2 SVGAGI. The CDR3 totals 14 residues. The J segment lost 4 bases and the V segment lost 8 bases, leaving 6 bases of the junction unmatched. The CDR3 protein is CASSRQGYNEKLFF. CDR3 DNA: TGTGCCAGCTCGAGACAGGGGTATAATGAAAAACTGTTTTTT.

This chain links TRBV5-4 with TRBJ2-7; D call uncertain. With 0 bases removed from V and 0 bases from J, the gap between germline ends came to 10 bases. From germline, CDR1 is SGHNT and CDR2 YYREEE (reference sequence). The CDR3 length is 15 residues. CDR3 sequence: CASSLVATSSYEQYF. The CDR3, as DNA: TGTGCCAGCAGCTTGGTAGCTACAAGCTCCTACGAGCAGTACTTC. The complete variable domain, with remaining parts taken from reference TRBV5-4 and TRBJ2-7, reads ETGVTQSPTHLIKTRGQQVTLRCSSQSGHNTVSWYQQALGQGPQFIFQYYREEENGRGNFPPRFSGLQFPNYSSELNVNALELDDSALYLCASSLVATSSYEQYFGPGTRLTVT.

This chain links TRBV15 with TRBJ1-6; D not certain. The germline V gene encodes CDR1 LNHNV and CDR2 YYDKDF (reference sequence). V was pared by 7 bases and J by 0 bases, with 10 bases between. This CDR3 is 15 amino acids long. CDR3 protein: CATTDDVSYNSPLHF. CDR3 coding DNA: TGTGCCACCACGGACGATGTCTCCTATAATTCACCCCTCCACTTT.